The rows below give T cell receptor beta chains drawn from one sample of a study of blood T cells in healthy people across ages. MiXCR was run by TCRdb on the 5' RACE reads, yielding one entry per CDR3 protein. The table records 650,000 to 1,000,000 distinct CDR3 sequences, approximately 35% of them present only once. The sample comprised blood. These receptors originate from a man aged 18 to 29 in good health. Each CDR3 is given with its conserved first and last residue. The order of the fields is clone size, J gene, V gene, D gene, CDR3 DNA, CDR3 protein. A D gene is named only where the DNA matches it firmly. Some rows have no size entry. The others give once, few or many, or a class for an expanded clone.

many	TRBJ1-1	TRBV12-3/TRBV12-4	NA	TGTGCCAGCAGTTTAGGATCCGAAGCTTTCTTT	CASSLGSEAFF
many	TRBJ2-3	TRBV10-3	NA	TGTGCCATCAGTAGAGGGATGGACACAGATACGCAGTATTTT	CAISRGMDTDTQYF
NA	TRBJ1-2	TRBV20-1	TRBD1	TGCAGTGCCGGGACAGGGCTGGATGGCTACACCTTC	CSAGTGLDGYTF
many	TRBJ2-3	TRBV12-3/TRBV12-4	TRBD2	TGTGCCAGCAGTAAGACTAGCGGGAGCACAGATACGCAGTATTTT	CASSKTSGSTDTQYF
once	TRBJ2-7	TRBV12-5	TRBD2	TGTGCTAGTGGTTCCTACGGGACTAGCGGGATTCCGGAGCAGTACTTC	CASGSYGTSGIPEQYF
NA	TRBJ2-4	TRBV6-5	NA	TGTGCCAGCAGTCAGGACTTTTGGGGCAAAAACATTCAGTACTTC	CASSQDFWGKNIQYF
NA	TRBJ1-5	TRBV7-9	NA	TGTGCCAGCAGCCGCTACGGGCCGGACGGAGATAGCAATCAGCCCCAGCATTTT	CASSRYGPDGDSNQPQHF
NA	TRBJ2-2	TRBV12-3/TRBV12-4	NA	TGTGCCAGCAGTTTACTGGGGGCCGGGACCGGGGAACTGTTTTTT	CASSLLGAGTGELFF
NA	TRBJ1-2	TRBV20-1	TRBD1	TGCAGTGCTAGGACCGGGACAGTAAATGGCTACACCTTC	CSARTGTVNGYTF
NA	TRBJ2-7	TRBV7-9	NA	TGTGCCAGCCAAGGCGTCGGCTGGGGCGAGCAGTACTTC	CASQGVGWGEQYF
few	TRBJ2-1	TRBV4-1	NA	TGCGCCAGCAGCCAAGTGGGGGGGGGCTTTTGGGACAATGAGCAGTTCTTC	CASSQVGGGFWDNEQFF
few	TRBJ1-2	TRBV3-1	NA	TGTGCCAGCAGCCAAGATGGTCGGGGCCCGTACTATGGCTACACCTTC	CASSQDGRGPYYGYTF
NA	TRBJ1-6	TRBV29-1	NA	TGCAGCGTTCAGGAAGGCTCCTATAATTCACCCCTCCACTTT	CSVQEGSYNSPLHF
few	TRBJ1-1	TRBV21-1	NA	TGTGCCAGCAGCAACGTCGGACAGCCGACGAACAACACTGAAGCTTTCTTT	CASSNVGQPTNNTEAFF
few	TRBJ1-2	TRBV6-2/TRBV6-3	TRBD1	TGTGCCAGCAGACGACAGGGCTATGGCTACACCTTC	CASRRQGYGYTF
few	TRBJ1-1	TRBV29-1	TRBD1	TGCAGCGTTAGGGACAGGTTGACTTTCTTT	CSVRDRLTFF
once	TRBJ2-7	TRBV12-3/TRBV12-4	TRBD1	TGTGCCAGCACCCGGGGACAGGTATACGAGCAGTACTTC	CASTRGQVYEQYF
NA	TRBJ2-7	TRBV28	TRBD1	TGTGCCAGCAGTACGACCGGGACAGGACGCTCCTACGAGCAGTACTTC	CASSTTGTGRSYEQYF
few	TRBJ2-5	TRBV7-2	NA	TGTGCCAGCAGCTTAGGGGCTAGCCGACTCAATGAGCAGTACTTC	CASSLGASRLNEQYF
NA	TRBJ2-7	TRBV6-2/TRBV6-3	NA	TGTGCCAGCAGTTATGGGCAGATCGAGCAGTACTTC	CASSYGQIEQYF
NA	TRBJ2-1	TRBV12-3/TRBV12-4	TRBD2	TGTGCCAGCAGTCCCCCGCGGGGGGCTATGATCTACAATGAGCAGTTCTTC	CASSPPRGAMIYNEQFF
few	TRBJ1-1	TRBV6-1	NA	TGTGCCAGCAGTGAAATTAGAGTTTTTGAAGCTTTCTTT	CASSEIRVFEAFF
NA	TRBJ2-4	TRBV4-2	TRBD1	TGTGCCAGCAGCCAAGAGAGGACAGGGGAAATTCAGTACTTC	CASSQERTGEIQYF
NA	TRBJ2-7	TRBV9	NA	TGTGCCAGCAGCGTACGGCCTACCCAGGCCCCGTACGAGCAGTACTTC	CASSVRPTQAPYEQYF
many	TRBJ2-7	TRBV4-2	NA	TGTGCCAGCAGCCTACGAGTAACGGGGTTCTACGAGCAGTACTTC	CASSLRVTGFYEQYF
few	TRBJ1-1	TRBV4-3	NA	TGCGCCAGCAGCCAAGAAGGGGGAACCGGGGTCGCTTTCTTT	CASSQEGGTGVAFF
few	TRBJ2-4	TRBV7-2	TRBD2	TGTGCCAGCAGCTTAGCGAGGTTGGAGACTAGCGGATTATTAGTAGCCAAAAACATTCAGTACTTC	CASSLARLETSGLLVAKNIQYF
few	TRBJ1-1	TRBV12-3/TRBV12-4	NA	TGTGCCAGCAGAATACAGGGGAACACTGAAGCTTTCTTT	CASRIQGNTEAFF
NA	TRBJ2-1	TRBV29-1	NA	TGCAGCGCCGGAGAACAGGGTCCCTACAATGAGCAGTTCTTC	CSAGEQGPYNEQFF
NA	TRBJ2-7	TRBV6-1	TRBD1	TGTGCCAGCAGTGAGAAGGGACAGCAGTCGATCTACGAGCAGTACTTC	CASSEKGQQSIYEQYF